Listed below are T cell receptor beta chains from one sample, sequenced in a study of OX40 agonist ivuxolimab in advanced cancers. The method was immunoSEQ multiplex PCR; TCRdb's version includes in-frame clones alone and lacks a portion of them. The sample has roughly 100,000 clones, 70% to 90% seen once; the top ten hold less than 1%. Sequences were derived from CD4+ or CD8+ T cells sorted from blood, sampled in a trial of the OX40 agonist ivuxolimab. The origin of the receptors is an adult with an advanced solid tumor such as melanoma, head and neck, liver or kidney cancer. Each CDR3 is given with its conserved first and last residue. D genes are given only for firm matches. Clone size, where shown, is once, few, many, or a class for clones that have expanded.

CDR3	DNA	D	J	size	V
CATSSSGGRNEQYF	TGTGCCACCAGCAGTAGCGGGGGGCGGAACGAGCAGTACTTC	TRBD2	TRBJ2-7	-	TRBV15
CASKVDRASGEAFF	TGTGCCAGTAAGGTCGACAGGGCCTCGGGGGAAGCTTTCTTT	TRBD1	TRBJ1-1	-	TRBV19
CASSFSGVRAEAFF	TGTGCCAGCAGCTTCTCGGGGGTCAGGGCTGAAGCTTTCTTT	-	TRBJ1-1	-	TRBV7-9
CASSVAGGGREPQHF	TGTGCCAGCAGCGTAGCCGGGGGAGGGAGGGAACCCCAGCATTTT	-	TRBJ1-5	-	TRBV9
CASSPGRAEAFF	TGTGCCAGCAGTCCCGGCCGGGCTGAAGCTTTCTTT	-	TRBJ1-1	-	TRBV28
CASSLDRGLTGELFF	TGTGCCAGCAGCCTGGACAGGGGGCTGACCGGGGAGCTGTTTTTT	TRBD1	TRBJ2-2	-	TRBV5-4
CASSLVRQFSVLPTDTQYF	TGTGCCAGCAGCTTAGTTAGGCAGTTTTCCGTTCTACCCACAGATACGCAGTATTTT	-	TRBJ2-3	-	TRBV11-2
CASSRRAGGPDEQFF	TGTGCTAGCAGTCGACGAGCGGGGGGGCCCGATGAGCAGTTCTTC	TRBD2	TRBJ2-1	-	TRBV7-7
CASSYSIQVNSPLHF	TGTGCCAGCAGTTACTCGATTCAGGTGAATTCACCCCTCCACTTT	-	TRBJ1-6	-	TRBV6-6
CASSLDRGLTDTQYF	TGTGCCAGCAGCCTGGACAGGGGTCTCACAGATACGCAGTATTTT	TRBD1	TRBJ2-3	-	TRBV7-3
CASSDQNTEAFF	TGTGCCAGCAGTGATCAGAACACTGAAGCTTTCTTT	-	TRBJ1-1	-	TRBV2
CASSLEAGNQPQHF	TGTGCCAGCAGCTTAGAGGCAGGGAATCAGCCCCAGCATTTT	-	TRBJ1-5	-	TRBV7-2
CASSLGFSEGYGYTF	TGTGCCAGCAGCTTAGGGTTTAGCGAGGGCTATGGCTACACCTTC	-	TRBJ1-2	-	TRBV7-2
CASSQDPGGREQFF	TGCGCCAGCAGCCAAGATCCAGGTGGAAGGGAGCAGTTCTTC	-	TRBJ2-1	-	TRBV4-3
CASSLRQGLRSQHF	TGTGCCAGCAGTCTAAGACAGGGGTTAAGGTCCCAGCATTTT	TRBD1	TRBJ1-5	few	TRBV6-5
CASSLSGQGFTGELFF	TGTGCCAGCAGCTTATCGGGACAGGGATTCACCGGGGAGCTGTTTTTT	TRBD1	TRBJ2-2	-	TRBV7-9
CASSWRGSTQETQYF	TGTGCCAGCAGCTGGCGTGGAAGCACCCAAGAGACCCAGTACTTC	-	TRBJ2-5	-	TRBV5-5
CASSPILFASSYNEQFF	TGTGCCAGCTCACCAATCCTGTTTGCAAGCTCCTACAATGAGCAGTTCTTC	-	TRBJ2-1	-	TRBV18
CASSQETGATEAFF	TGTGCCAGCAGCCAAGAAACAGGGGCAACTGAAGCTTTCTTT	TRBD1	TRBJ1-1	-	TRBV4-2
CAGGAGGSTDTQYF	TGTGCCGGGGGGGCTGGGGGCAGCACAGATACGCAGTATTTT	-	TRBJ2-3	-	TRBV6-1
CASSPRPGQAQTNTGELFF	TGTGCCAGCAGCCCTAGACCCGGACAGGCCCAGACTAACACCGGGGAGCTGTTTTTT	TRBD1	TRBJ2-2	-	TRBV11-3
CASRSSGRSYEQYF	TGTGCCAGCAGGTCATCAGGGCGCTCCTACGAGCAGTACTTC	-	TRBJ2-7	-	TRBV11-1
CASSTSEPYNEQFF	TGTGCCAGCAGCACATCCGAACCCTACAATGAGCAGTTCTTC	-	TRBJ2-1	-	TRBV11-3
CASSYGYRDGGYTF	TGTGCCAGCAGTTACGGTTACAGGGACGGCGGCTACACCTTC	-	TRBJ1-2	-	TRBV6-5
CASSPAGGSYGYTF	TGCGCCAGCAGCCCCGCCGGGGGGAGCTATGGCTACACCTTC	-	TRBJ1-2	-	TRBV5-1
CASSRNLGVTDTQYF	TGTGCCAGCAGCCGGAATTTAGGGGTCACAGATACGCAGTATTTT	-	TRBJ2-3	-	TRBV7-9
CASSVDGTYEQYF	TGTGCCAGCAGCGTGGACGGGACCTACGAGCAGTACTTC	-	TRBJ2-7	-	TRBV5-4
CASRETTGASAPLHF	TGTGCCAGCAGAGAAACGACAGGGGCGAGCGCACCCCTCCACTTT	TRBD1	TRBJ1-6	-	TRBV9